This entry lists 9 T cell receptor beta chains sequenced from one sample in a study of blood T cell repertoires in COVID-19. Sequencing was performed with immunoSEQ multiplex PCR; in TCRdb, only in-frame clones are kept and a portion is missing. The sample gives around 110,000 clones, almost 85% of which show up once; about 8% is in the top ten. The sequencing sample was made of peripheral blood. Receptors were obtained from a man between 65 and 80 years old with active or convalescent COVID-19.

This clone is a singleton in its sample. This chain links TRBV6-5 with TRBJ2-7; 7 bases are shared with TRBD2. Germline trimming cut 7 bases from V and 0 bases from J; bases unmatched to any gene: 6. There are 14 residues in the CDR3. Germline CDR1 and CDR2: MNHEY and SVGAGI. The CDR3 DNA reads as TGTGCCAGCACCCGCGGGAGCAACTCCTACGAGCAGTACTTC. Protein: CASTRGSNSYEQYF.

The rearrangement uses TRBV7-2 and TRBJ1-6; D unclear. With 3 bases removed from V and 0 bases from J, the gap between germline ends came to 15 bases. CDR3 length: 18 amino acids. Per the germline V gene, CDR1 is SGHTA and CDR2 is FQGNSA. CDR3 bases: TGTGCCAGCAGCTTTAGATTTGGAGGCAGCTCCTATAATTCACCCCTCCACTTT. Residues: CASSFRFGGSSYNSPLHF.

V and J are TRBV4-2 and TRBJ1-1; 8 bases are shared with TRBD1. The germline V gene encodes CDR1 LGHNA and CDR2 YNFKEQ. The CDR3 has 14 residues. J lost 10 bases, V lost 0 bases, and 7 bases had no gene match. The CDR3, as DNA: TGTGCCAGCAGCCAAGATCTGGACAGGGCGGTAGCTTTCTTT. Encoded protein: CASSQDLDRAVAFF.

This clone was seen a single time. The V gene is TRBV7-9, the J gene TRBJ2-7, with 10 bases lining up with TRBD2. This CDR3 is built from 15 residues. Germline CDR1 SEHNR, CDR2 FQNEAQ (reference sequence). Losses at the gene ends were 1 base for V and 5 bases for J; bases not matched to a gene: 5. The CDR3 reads CASSLVTSGRDEQYF. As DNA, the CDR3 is TGTGCCAGCAGCTTAGTAACGAGCGGGAGGGACGAGCAGTACTTC.

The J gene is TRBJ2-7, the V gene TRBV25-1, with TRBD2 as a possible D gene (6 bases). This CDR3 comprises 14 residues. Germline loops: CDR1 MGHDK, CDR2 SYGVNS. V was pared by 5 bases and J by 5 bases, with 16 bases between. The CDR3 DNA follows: TGTGCCAGCAGTAGGGACTCCTCCAGGGACGAGCAGTACTTC. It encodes CASSRDSSRDEQYF.

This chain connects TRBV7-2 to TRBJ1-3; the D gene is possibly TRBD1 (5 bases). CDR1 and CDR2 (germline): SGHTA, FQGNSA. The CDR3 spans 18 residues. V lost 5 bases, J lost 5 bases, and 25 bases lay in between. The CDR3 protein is CASSPNPGNSGVRNTIYF. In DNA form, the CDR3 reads TGTGCCAGCAGCCCCAACCCAGGGAACTCGGGGGTCAGAAACACCATATATTTT.

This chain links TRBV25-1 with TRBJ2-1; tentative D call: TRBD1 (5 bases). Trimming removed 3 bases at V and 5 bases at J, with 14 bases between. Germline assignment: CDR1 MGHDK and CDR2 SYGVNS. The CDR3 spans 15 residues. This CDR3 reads CASSDWTRTHNEQFF. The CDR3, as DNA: TGTGCCAGCAGTGACTGGACAAGAACCCACAATGAGCAGTTCTTC.

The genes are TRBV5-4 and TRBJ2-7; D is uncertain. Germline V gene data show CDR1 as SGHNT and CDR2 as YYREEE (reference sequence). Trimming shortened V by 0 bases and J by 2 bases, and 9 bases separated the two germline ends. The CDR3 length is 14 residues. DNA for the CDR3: TGTGCCAGCAGCTTGGGATCCAGGCCCTACGAGCAGTACTTC. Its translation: CASSLGSRPYEQYF.

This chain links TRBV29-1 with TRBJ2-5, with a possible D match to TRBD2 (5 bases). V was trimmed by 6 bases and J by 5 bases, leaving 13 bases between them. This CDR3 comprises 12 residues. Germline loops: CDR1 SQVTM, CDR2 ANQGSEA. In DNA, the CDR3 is TGCAGCGTCGTGCGGGCTTTGGAGACCCAGTACTTC. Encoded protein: CSVVRALETQYF.